These 29 T cell receptor beta chains came from one sample sequenced in a study of response to subunit inactivated influenza vaccine. Each CDR3 protein gets one entry after TCRdb re-called the RT-PCR reads with MiXCR. Seen here are around 530,000 distinct CDR3 sequences, approximately 16% observed once, and the top ten hold less than 4%. The material sequenced was CD4+ T cells sorted from PBMCs, taken about 23 months after vaccination. All receptors come from a man aged 45 to 75 who received an inactivated influenza vaccine.

The table lists this clonotype with many counts. This rearrangement joins TRBV4-3 to TRBJ2-5, with 7 bases that match TRBD1. Germline loops: CDR1 LGHNA, CDR2 YSLEER. The CDR3 extends over 15 amino acids. V was clipped by 0 bases and J by 5 bases; unmatched bases: 6. CDR3 coding DNA: TGCGCCAGCAGCCAAGAATGGCAGGGGGAGGAGACCCAGTACTTC. This sequence encodes CASSQEWQGEETQYF.

Of note for this clonotype: Its ends do not fully match the called genes, so a read error is possible. The chain carries TRBV28 and TRBJ2-3; 7 bases align to TRBD2. CDR3 length: 17 residues. The germline V gene has CDR1 MDHEN and CDR2 SYDVKM. The CDR3 coding sequence is TGTGCCAGCAGTTTGGGGGGGAGTGGCGGGAGCAGAGATACGCAGTATTTT. This translates into CASSLGGSGGSRDTQYF. The variable domain in full, completed from reference TRBV28 and TRBJ2-3, reads DVKVTQSSRYLVKRTGEKVFLECVQDMDHENMFWYRQDPGLGLRLIYFSYDVKMKEKGDIPEGYSVSREKKERFSLILESASTNQTSMYLCASSLGGSGGSRDTQYFGPGTRLTVL.

This clonotype was seen more than once but under ten times. CDR3 sequence: CASSFSGGNTIYF. The CDR3 DNA follows: TGTGCCAGCAGTTTCAGCGGTGGAAACACCATATATTTT. The chain recombines TRBV28 with TRBJ1-3; D is undetermined. CDR1 MDHEN and CDR2 SYDVKM come from the germline V gene. The V gene lost 3 bases and the J gene lost 3 bases, with 6 bases spanning the gap. The CDR3 length is 13 residues.

V is TRBV6-5 and J is TRBJ1-4, with D maybe TRBD1 (6 bases). The germline V gene has CDR1 MNHEY and CDR2 SVGAGI. This CDR3 contains 15 residues. V was cut by 2 bases and J by 5 bases, with 12 bases left in between. CDR3 region: CASSYSRGPNEKLFF. The CDR3 DNA sequence: TGTGCCAGCAGTTACAGCAGGGGCCCAAATGAAAAACTGTTTTTT.

In its sample, this clonotype was seen many times. The CDR3 DNA reads TGCGCCAGCAGCCGATCCCTACAAGGCACTAATGAAAAACTGTTTTTT. Encoded protein: CASSRSLQGTNEKLFF. J is TRBJ1-4 and V is TRBV4-3; no reliable D call. Germline V gene lookup returns CDR1 LGHNA and CDR2 YSLEER. CDR3 length: 16 amino acids. The V gene lost 4 bases and the J gene lost 2 bases, with 14 bases spanning the gap.

The CDR3 is CASSVGQALNQPQHF. DNA of the CDR3: TGTGCCAGCAGTGTGGGACAGGCCCTCAATCAGCCCCAGCATTTT. The V call is TRBV6-1, the J call TRBJ1-5; 8 bases map to TRBD1. CDR3 length: 15 residues. Germline V gene sequence: CDR1 MNHNS, CDR2 SASEGT. V was pared by 4 bases and J by 3 bases, with 5 bases of the junction left unmatched.

The table lists this clonotype with a few counts. The V and J genes are TRBV7-8 and TRBJ2-2, with D hard to call. The V end lost 1 base, the J end lost 5 bases, and 11 bases lay between the germline ends. From germline, CDR1 is SGHVS and CDR2 FQNEAQ. This CDR3 spans 15 amino acids. In DNA, the CDR3 is TGTGCCAGCAGCTTAGGGACCAGCATGACCGGGGAGCTGTTTTTT. Its protein is CASSLGTSMTGELFF.

This clonotype was observed a few times. The V and J genes are TRBV20-1 and TRBJ2-7; D is perhaps TRBD1 (5 bases). Per germline, CDR1 DFQATT and CDR2 SNEGSKA (reference sequence). The CDR3 has 12 amino acids. Trimming took 0 bases from V and 6 from J, leaving 9 bases between them. CDR3 sequence (DNA): TGCAGTGCTAGAGATATGACAGCCGAGCAGTACTTC. Translated, it gives CSARDMTAEQYF.

This clonotype was counted only a few times. The chain employs TRBV9 and TRBJ2-5; D may correspond to TRBD1 or TRBD2 (5 bases each). Trimming left V 4 bases short and J 1 base short, with 8 bases between. This CDR3 has 13 residues. Germline assignment: CDR1 SGDLS and CDR2 YYNGEE. CDR3 amino acids: CASSMGVQETQYF. DNA of the CDR3: TGTGCCAGCAGCATGGGGGTCCAAGAGACCCAGTACTTC.

This clonotype was seen repeatedly, ten times or more. The CDR3, as DNA: TGCGCCAGCAGCTTGGCCGGGAATCTAGAGACCCAGTACTTC. As protein: CASSLAGNLETQYF. The chain uses TRBV5-1 and TRBJ2-5; D might be TRBD2 (5 bases). V was shortened by 0 bases and J by 4 bases, with 10 bases between the two germline ends. This CDR3 is 14 amino acids long. CDR1 SGHRS and CDR2 YFSETQ come from the germline V gene.

There are a few counts of this clonotype. This rearrangement joins TRBV20-1 to TRBJ1-2; 7 bases agree with TRBD1. CDR1 and CDR2 from the germline V gene are DFQATT and SNEGSKA (reference sequence). V trimming: 0 bases; J trimming: 9 bases; junction bases outside the gene matches: 10. This CDR3 comprises 14 residues. The DNA for the CDR3 is TGCAGTGCTAGAGATAACAGGGGCCCCCGTAGCTACACCTTC. This gives the protein CSARDNRGPRSYTF.

This clonotype was recorded a few times. The chain joins TRBV12-3 or TRBV12-4 to TRBJ1-2; D may be TRBD1 (6 bases). V lost 4 bases and J lost 6, with 12 bases in between. This CDR3 is 13 amino acids long. The chain's CDR3 is CASSWTGADGYTF. CDR3 nucleotides: TGTGCCAGCAGTTGGACGGGGGCGGATGGCTACACCTTC.

The chain combines TRBV5-3 with TRBJ2-3; D possibly corresponds to TRBD2 (5 bases). TRBV5-3 belongs to the ORF category, with a function that is uncertain. The CDR3 has 14 residues. Between the trimmed V and J ends, which lost 8 bases and 2 bases, there was a span of 15 bases. The CDR3 protein is CASSGGSDTDTQYF. In DNA, the CDR3 is TGTGCCAGCAGCGGCGGGTCGGACACAGATACGCAGTATTTT.

The chain recombines TRBV24-1 with TRBJ2-3; 7 bases align to TRBD1. The CDR3 length is 16 residues. The germline CDR1 and CDR2 sequences are KGHDR and SFDVKD. Trimming removed 7 bases from V and 4 bases from J; junction bases left unmatched: 13. The CDR3 DNA reads as TGTGCCACCAGGCCCACAGGGGTGGATCTCGCAGATACGCAGTATTTT. Residues: CATRPTGVDLADTQYF.

The chain carries TRBV29-1 and TRBJ2-6, with D perhaps given as TRBD1 or TRBD2 (5 bases each). This CDR3 contains 15 residues. The germline V gene has CDR1 SQVTM and CDR2 ANQGSEA. The V and J ends lost 6 bases and 0 bases respectively, with 12 bases between them. The CDR3 coding sequence is TGCAGCGTCCAAGGGACGGTCTCTGGGGCCAACGTCCTGACTTTC. Protein product: CSVQGTVSGANVLTF.

The chain links TRBV5-1 to TRBJ2-3; 7 bases match TRBD1. The germline CDR1 and CDR2 sequences are SGHRS and YFSETQ. J lost 1 base, V lost 3 bases, and 5 bases had no gene match. CDR3 size: 15 residues. The CDR3 here is CASSSEGQGTDTQYF. In DNA, the CDR3 is TGCGCCAGCAGCTCTGAAGGACAGGGCACAGATACGCAGTATTTT.

This clonotype was observed a few times. The chain has TRBV15 and TRBJ2-7; 7 positions agree with TRBD1. The CDR3 covers 16 residues. After removal of 5 bases from V and 7 bases from J, the junction contained 17 bases not matched to a gene. Germline CDR1 reads LNHNV; CDR2 reads YYDKDF (reference sequence). CDR3 nucleotide sequence: TGTGCCACCAGCCCCCGCCCCGGGACAGTGTCTTTTGAGCAGTACTTC. This codes for CATSPRPGTVSFEQYF.

J is TRBJ2-5 and V is TRBV20-1; 7 bases map to TRBD2. Losses at the gene ends were 6 bases for V and 3 bases for J; bases not matched to a gene: 4. CDR1 is DFQATT, CDR2 SNEGSKA, per germline (reference sequence). The CDR3 consists of 12 residues. CDR3 region: CSATSAKETQYF. Here the CDR3 DNA reads TGCAGTGCCACTAGCGCGAAAGAGACCCAGTACTTC.

Comment on this clonotype: A much larger clone differs from this one at a single base, so this may be a read error. The gene calls are TRBV5-1 and TRBJ2-3; 7 nucleotides align to TRBD1. The CDR3 spans 15 residues. Germline V gene sequence: CDR1 SGHRS, CDR2 YFSETQ. The ends lost 8 bases at V and 1 base at J; junction bases unmatched: 10. The CDR3 region is CARSASTGRTDTQYF. DNA for the CDR3: TGCGCCAGAAGCGCATCGACAGGGCGCACAGATACGCAGTATTTT.

This clonotype was detected only a few times. This rearrangement joins TRBV20-1 to TRBJ2-1, with a weak D call TRBD2 (6 bases). From germline, CDR1 is DFQATT and CDR2 SNEGSKA (reference sequence). The CDR3 has 15 amino acids. V was shortened by 4 bases and J by 6 bases, with 19 bases between the two germline ends. CDR3 in amino acids: CSAKPTSGSGNEQFF. In DNA form, the CDR3 reads TGCAGTGCTAAGCCGACTAGTGGGTCCGGCAATGAGCAGTTCTTC.

The genes are TRBV5-8 and TRBJ1-1; tentatively, D is TRBD1 (5 bases). This CDR3 has 16 amino acids. Trimming removed 2 bases from V and 7 bases from J, with 21 bases in between. Germline V lookup: CDR1 SGHTS, CDR2 YDEGEE. Here the CDR3 reads CASSLTLTGMGGEAFF. CDR3 in DNA: TGTGCCAGCAGCTTAACTCTTACGGGGATGGGGGGTGAAGCTTTCTTT. The full variable domain, its missing parts supplied by reference TRBV5-8 and TRBJ1-1, is EAGVTQSPTHLIKTRGQQATLRCSPISGHTSVYWYQQALGLGLQFLLWYDEGEERNRGNFPPRFSGRQFPNYSSELNVNALELEDSALYLCASSLTLTGMGGEAFFGQGTRLTVV.

The rearrangement links TRBV20-1 to TRBJ2-2; D uncertain. The germline V gene has CDR1 DFQATT and CDR2 SNEGSKA (reference sequence). V dropped 6 bases and J dropped 6 bases, with 14 bases sitting between them. This CDR3 region has 13 residues. The DNA of the CDR3 is TGCAGTGCCCCCTTCCTTGGGGCCGGGGAGCTGTTTTTT. Protein product: CSAPFLGAGELFF.

This chain connects TRBV7-8 to TRBJ2-3, with a weak D call TRBD1 (6 bases). Germline V gene lookup returns CDR1 SGHVS and CDR2 FQNEAQ. The V end lost 5 bases, the J end lost 5 bases, and 17 bases lay between the germline ends. CDR3 length equals 15 residues. The CDR3 nucleotides read TGTGCCAGCAGCCGGGACAAGGGGCAAGGAGATACGCAGTATTTT. Amino acids: CASSRDKGQGDTQYF.

This clonotype was seen ten or more times. The chain combines TRBV5-1 with TRBJ1-6; D possibly corresponds to TRBD1 (5 bases). V dropped 5 bases and J dropped 5 bases, with 17 bases sitting between them. There are 16 residues in the CDR3. Germline-derived CDR1 and CDR2 are SGHRS and YFSETQ. For the CDR3, the DNA is TGCGCCAGCAGACCCACGACGGGACTCGATAATTCACCCCTCCACTTT. It specifies CASRPTTGLDNSPLHF.

The rearrangement links TRBV20-1 to TRBJ2-1; TRBD2 matches 9 bases. The CDR3 is 15 amino acids. Germline V CDR1 and CDR2: DFQATT, SNEGSKA (reference sequence). V lost 6 bases, J lost 8 bases, and 14 bases stayed unmatched. For the CDR3, the DNA is TGCAGTGCAGGGTATGGCGGGGGGGCCTTCCATGAGCAGTTCTTC. Translated, it gives CSAGYGGGAFHEQFF.

The rearrangement joins TRBV12-3 or TRBV12-4 to TRBJ1-3; 10 bases align to TRBD1. V trimming: 6 bases; J trimming: 3 bases; junction bases outside the gene matches: 11. The CDR3 runs 17 residues. CDR3 nucleotides: TGTGCCAGCAGATACGGACAGGGGGAAGGCAATGGAAACACCATATATTTT. The encoded protein is CASRYGQGEGNGNTIYF.

This sequence joins TRBV4-2 and TRBJ2-5; the match to TRBD2 covers 13 bases. With 2 bases clipped from V and 1 base from J, the junction kept 7 bases outside the gene matches. The germline V gene has CDR1 LGHNA and CDR2 YNFKEQ. This CDR3 spans 18 amino acids. The CDR3: CASSQLGLAGARQETQYF. CDR3 nucleotides: TGTGCCAGCAGCCAATTAGGACTAGCGGGGGCCCGCCAAGAGACCCAGTACTTC.

This clonotype was recorded many times. V usage is TRBV12-3 or TRBV12-4 and J usage is TRBJ2-3; 9 bases match TRBD1. V shed 5 bases, J shed 3 bases, and the junction held 3 bases outside the gene matches. The CDR3 is 14 residues long. The CDR3 nucleotides are TGTGCCAGCAGTACCGGGACAGGGACAGATACGCAGTATTTT. It encodes CASSTGTGTDTQYF.

V gene TRBV7-2 combines with J gene TRBJ2-2; 7 bases map to TRBD1. V lost 3 bases and J lost 6; bases outside the gene matches: 4. Germline V gives CDR1 SGHTA, CDR2 FQGNSA. The CDR3 consists of 14 residues. CDR3: CASSLDRYPGELFF. The CDR3 bases are TGTGCCAGCAGCTTGGACAGGTATCCCGGGGAGCTGTTTTTT.